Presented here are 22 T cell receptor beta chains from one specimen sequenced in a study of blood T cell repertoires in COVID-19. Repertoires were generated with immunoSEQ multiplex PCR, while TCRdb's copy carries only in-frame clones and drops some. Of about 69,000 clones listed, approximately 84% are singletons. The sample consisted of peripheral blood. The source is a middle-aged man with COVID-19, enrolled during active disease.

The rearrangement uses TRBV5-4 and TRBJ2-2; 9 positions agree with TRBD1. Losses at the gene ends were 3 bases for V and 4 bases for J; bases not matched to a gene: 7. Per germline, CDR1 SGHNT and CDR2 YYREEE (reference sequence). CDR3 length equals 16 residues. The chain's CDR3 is CASSSMGQGGTGELFF. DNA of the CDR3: TGTGCCAGCAGCTCAATGGGACAGGGCGGCACCGGGGAGCTGTTTTTT.

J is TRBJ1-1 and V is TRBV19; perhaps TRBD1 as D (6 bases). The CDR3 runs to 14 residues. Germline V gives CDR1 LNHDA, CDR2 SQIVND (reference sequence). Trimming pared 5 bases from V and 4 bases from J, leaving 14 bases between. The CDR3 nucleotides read TGTGCCAGTAGTCAACAGGGAGAGGGCACTGAAGCTTTCTTT. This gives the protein CASSQQGEGTEAFF.

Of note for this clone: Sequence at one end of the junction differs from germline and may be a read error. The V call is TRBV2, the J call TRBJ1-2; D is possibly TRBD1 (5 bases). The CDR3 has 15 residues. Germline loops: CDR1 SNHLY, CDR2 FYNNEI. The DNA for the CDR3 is TGTGCCAGCACTGAAGAATCAGGGCCCTTCTATGGCTACACCTTC. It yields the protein CASTEESGPFYGYTF.

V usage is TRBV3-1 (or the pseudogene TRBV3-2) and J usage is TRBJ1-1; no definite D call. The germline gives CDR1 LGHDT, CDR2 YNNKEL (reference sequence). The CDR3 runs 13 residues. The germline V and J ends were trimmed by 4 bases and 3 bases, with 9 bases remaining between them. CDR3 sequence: CASSLRRDTEAFF. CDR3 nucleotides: TGTGCCAGCAGCCTCCGGAGGGACACTGAAGCTTTCTTT.

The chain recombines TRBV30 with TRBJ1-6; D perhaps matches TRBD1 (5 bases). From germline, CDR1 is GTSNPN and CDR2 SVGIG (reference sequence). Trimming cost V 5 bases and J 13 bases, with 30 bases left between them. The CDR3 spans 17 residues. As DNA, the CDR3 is TGTGCCTGGCATCTGATTCGGACAACAGGTCAGATGATTCCCCTCCACTTT. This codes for CAWHLIRTTGQMIPLHF.

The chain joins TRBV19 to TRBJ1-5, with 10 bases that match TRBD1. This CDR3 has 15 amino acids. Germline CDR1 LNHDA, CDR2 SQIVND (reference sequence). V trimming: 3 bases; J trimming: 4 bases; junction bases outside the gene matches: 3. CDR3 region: CASSIMGQGNQPQHF. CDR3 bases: TGTGCCAGTAGTATTATGGGACAGGGGAATCAGCCCCAGCATTTT.

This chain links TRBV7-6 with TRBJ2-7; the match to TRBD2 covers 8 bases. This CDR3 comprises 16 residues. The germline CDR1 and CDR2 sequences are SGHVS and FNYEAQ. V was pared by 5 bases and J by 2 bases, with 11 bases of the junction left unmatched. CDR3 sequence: CASSPGGGGYTYEQYF. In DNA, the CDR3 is TGTGCCAGCAGCCCGGGGGGCGGGGGGTATACCTACGAGCAGTACTTC.

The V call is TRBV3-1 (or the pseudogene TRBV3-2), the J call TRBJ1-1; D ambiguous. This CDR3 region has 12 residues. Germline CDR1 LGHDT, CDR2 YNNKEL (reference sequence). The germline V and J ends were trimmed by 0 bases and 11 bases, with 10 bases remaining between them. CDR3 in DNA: TGTGCCAGCAGCCAAGAACTCGAGAGGGCTTTCTTT. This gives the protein CASSQELERAFF.

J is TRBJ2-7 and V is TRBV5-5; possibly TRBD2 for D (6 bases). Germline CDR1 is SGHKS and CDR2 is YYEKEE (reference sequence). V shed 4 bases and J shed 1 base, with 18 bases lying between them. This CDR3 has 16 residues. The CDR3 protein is CASSHRTGGVSYEQYF. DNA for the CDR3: TGTGCCAGCAGCCATAGGACTGGCGGGGTATCCTACGAGCAGTACTTC.

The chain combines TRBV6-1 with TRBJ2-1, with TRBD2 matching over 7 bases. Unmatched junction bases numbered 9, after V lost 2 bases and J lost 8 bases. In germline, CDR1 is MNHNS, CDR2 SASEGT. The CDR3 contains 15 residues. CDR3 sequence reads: CASSELAAPFDEQFF. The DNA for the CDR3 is TGTGCCAGCAGTGAACTAGCGGCGCCCTTCGATGAGCAGTTCTTC.

CDR3 region: CASSSTRIRRRPEAFF. The DNA of the CDR3 is TGTGCCAGCAGCTCAACCCGGATTCGACGGAGACCTGAAGCTTTCTTT. The chain employs TRBV28 and TRBJ1-1; D remains ambiguous. Trimming shortened V by 6 bases and J by 6 bases, and 23 bases separated the two germline ends. CDR1 and CDR2 (germline): MDHEN, SYDVKM. The CDR3 length is 16 residues. The variable domain in full, with the rest retrieved from reference TRBV28 and TRBJ1-1, is DVKVTQSSRYLVKRTGEKVFLECVQDMDHENMFWYRQDPGLGLRLIYFSYDVKMKEKGDIPEGYSVSREKKERFSLILESASTNQTSMYLCASSSTRIRRRPEAFFGQGTRLTVV.

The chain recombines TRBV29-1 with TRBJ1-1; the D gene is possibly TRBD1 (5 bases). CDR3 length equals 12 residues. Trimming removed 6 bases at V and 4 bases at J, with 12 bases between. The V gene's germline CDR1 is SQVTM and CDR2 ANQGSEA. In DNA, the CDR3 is TGCAGCGTCACCAGGGCGAGCACTGAAGCTTTCTTT. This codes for CSVTRASTEAFF.

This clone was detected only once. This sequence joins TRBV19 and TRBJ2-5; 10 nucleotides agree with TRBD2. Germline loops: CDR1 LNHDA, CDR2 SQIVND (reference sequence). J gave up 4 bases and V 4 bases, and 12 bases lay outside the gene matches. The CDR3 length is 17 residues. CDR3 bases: TGTGCCAGTAGTACCCCCCCGAGAGCGGGGGGGGGAGAGACCCAGTACTTC. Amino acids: CASSTPPRAGGGETQYF.

Here the CDR3 DNA reads TGTGCCAGTAACCCAGGGGGAAAGGCCGGGGAGCTGTTTTTT. As protein: CASNPGGKAGELFF. The J gene is TRBJ2-2, the V gene TRBV19; 7 bases line up with TRBD1. With V trimmed by 7 bases and J by 6 bases, 8 bases remained unmatched. The germline V gene has CDR1 LNHDA and CDR2 SQIVND (reference sequence). The CDR3 has 14 residues.

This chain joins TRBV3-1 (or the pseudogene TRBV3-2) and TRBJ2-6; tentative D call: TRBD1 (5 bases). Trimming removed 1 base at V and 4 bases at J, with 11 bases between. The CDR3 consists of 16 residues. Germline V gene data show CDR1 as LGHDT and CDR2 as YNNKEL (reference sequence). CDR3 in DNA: TGTGCCAGCAGCCAAGGCAGGGCGTTAGGGGCCAACGTCCTGACTTTC. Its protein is CASSQGRALGANVLTF.

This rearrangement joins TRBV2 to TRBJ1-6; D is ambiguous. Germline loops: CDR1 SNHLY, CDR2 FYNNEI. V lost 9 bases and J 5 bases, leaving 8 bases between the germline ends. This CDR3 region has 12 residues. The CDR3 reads CASTENNSPLHF. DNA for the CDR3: TGTGCCAGTACAGAAAATAATTCACCCCTCCACTTT.

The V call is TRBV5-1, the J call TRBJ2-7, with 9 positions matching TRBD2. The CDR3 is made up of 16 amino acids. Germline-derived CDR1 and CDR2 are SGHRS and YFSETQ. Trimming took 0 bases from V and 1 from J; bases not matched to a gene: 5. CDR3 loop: CASSLGGAGGSYEQYF. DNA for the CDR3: TGCGCCAGCAGCTTGGGTGGCGCGGGGGGGTCCTACGAGCAGTACTTC.

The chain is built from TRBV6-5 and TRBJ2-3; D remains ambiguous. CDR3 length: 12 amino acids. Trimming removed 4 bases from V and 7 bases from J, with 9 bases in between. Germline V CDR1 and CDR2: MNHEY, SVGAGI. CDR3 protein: CASSSRTNTQYF. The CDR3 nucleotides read TGTGCCAGCAGTTCCAGAACCAATACGCAGTATTTT.

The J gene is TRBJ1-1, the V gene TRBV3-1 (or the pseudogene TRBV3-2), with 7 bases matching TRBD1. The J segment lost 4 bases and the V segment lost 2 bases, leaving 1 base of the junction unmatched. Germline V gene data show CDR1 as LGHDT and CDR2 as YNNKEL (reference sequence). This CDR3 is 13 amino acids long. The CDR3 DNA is TGTGCCAGCAGCCAAAACAGGGGCACTGAAGCTTTCTTT. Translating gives CASSQNRGTEAFF.

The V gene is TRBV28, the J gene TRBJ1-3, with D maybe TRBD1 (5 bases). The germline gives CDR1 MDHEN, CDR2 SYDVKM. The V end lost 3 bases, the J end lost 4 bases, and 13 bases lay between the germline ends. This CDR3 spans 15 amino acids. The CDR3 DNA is TGTGCCAGCAGTTTCCGGGGGGTGTGGGGAAACACCATATATTTT. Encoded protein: CASSFRGVWGNTIYF.

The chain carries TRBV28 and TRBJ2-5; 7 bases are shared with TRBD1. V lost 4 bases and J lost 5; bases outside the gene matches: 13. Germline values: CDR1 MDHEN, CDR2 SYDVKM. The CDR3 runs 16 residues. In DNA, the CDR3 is TGTGCCAGCAGTTCCCCGCCGACAGGGCCCGGGGAGACCCAGTACTTC. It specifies CASSSPPTGPGETQYF. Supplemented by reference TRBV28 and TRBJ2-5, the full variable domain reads DVKVTQSSRYLVKRTGEKVFLECVQDMDHENMFWYRQDPGLGLRLIYFSYDVKMKEKGDIPEGYSVSREKKERFSLILESASTNQTSMYLCASSSPPTGPGETQYFGPGTRLLVL.

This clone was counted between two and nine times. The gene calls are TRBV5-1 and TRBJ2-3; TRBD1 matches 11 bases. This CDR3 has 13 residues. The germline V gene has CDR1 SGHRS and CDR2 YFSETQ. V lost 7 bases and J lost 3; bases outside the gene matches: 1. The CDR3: CASGTGGTDTQYF. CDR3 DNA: TGCGCCAGCGGGACAGGGGGAACAGATACGCAGTATTTT. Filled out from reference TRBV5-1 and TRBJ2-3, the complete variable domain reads KAGVTQTPRYLIKTRGQQVTLSCSPISGHRSVSWYQQTPGQGLQFLFEYFSETQRNKGNFPGRFSGRQFSNSRSEMNVSTLELGDSALYLCASGTGGTDTQYFGPGTRLTVL.